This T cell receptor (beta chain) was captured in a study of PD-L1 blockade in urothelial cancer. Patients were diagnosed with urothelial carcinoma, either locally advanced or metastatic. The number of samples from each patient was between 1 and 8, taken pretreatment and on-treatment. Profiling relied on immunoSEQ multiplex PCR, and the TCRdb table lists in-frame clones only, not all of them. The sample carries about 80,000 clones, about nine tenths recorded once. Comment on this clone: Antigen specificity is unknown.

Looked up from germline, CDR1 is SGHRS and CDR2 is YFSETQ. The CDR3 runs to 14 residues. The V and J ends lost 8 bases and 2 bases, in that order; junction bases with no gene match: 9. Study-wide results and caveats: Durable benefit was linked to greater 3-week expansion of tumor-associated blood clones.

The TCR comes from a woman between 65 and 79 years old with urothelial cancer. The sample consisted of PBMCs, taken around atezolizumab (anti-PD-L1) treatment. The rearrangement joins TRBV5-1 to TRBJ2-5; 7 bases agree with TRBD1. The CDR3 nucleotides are TGCGCCAGTTCGATCGGGACAGTTCAAGAGACCCAGTACTTC. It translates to CASSIGTVQETQYF. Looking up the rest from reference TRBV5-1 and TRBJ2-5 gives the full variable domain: KAGVTQTPRYLIKTRGQQVTLSCSPISGHRSVSWYQQTPGQGLQFLFEYFSETQRNKGNFPGRFSGRQFSNSRSEMNVSTLELGDSALYLCASSIGTVQETQYFGPGTRLLVL.